This T cell receptor (beta chain) was obtained from a study of blood T cell repertoires in COVID-19. The CDR3 is 15 residues long. Between the trimmed V and J ends, which lost 0 bases and 4 bases, there was a span of 10 bases. Looked up from germline, CDR1 is LNHDA and CDR2 is SQIVND (reference sequence). As originally analysed: Amplification of reference gene primers provided the estimated nucleated cell counts. Sequencing used immunoSEQ multiplex PCR; TCRdb keeps in-frame clones, though not all of them. From that table come the V and J calls and clone size; the DNA was used to work out D and trimming. The sample has 120,000 or so clones, 75% to 90% seen once.

This TCR came from a man aged 65-85 years with active or convalescent COVID-19. The sample taken for sequencing was peripheral blood. This rearrangement joins TRBV19 to TRBJ1-5; D gene uncertain. This CDR3 is CASSIEAGNNQPQHF. The CDR3 region has the DNA TGTGCCAGTAGTATAGAAGCAGGTAATAATCAGCCCCAGCATTTT.